Each of the 9 T cell receptor beta chains below was sequenced from the same sample in a study of neoadjuvant nivolumab and ipilimumab in lung cancer. TCRdb keeps only in-frame clones here, not all; method: immunoSEQ multiplex PCR. The data hold tens of thousands of clones, with approximately 82% observed a single time. Specimen: peripheral blood, collected before neoadjuvant nivolumab, alone or with ipilimumab. All receptors come from an adult with non-small cell lung cancer.

This chain joins TRBV5-1 and TRBJ2-3; 12 nucleotides match TRBD1. The CDR3 has 15 residues. Germline CDR1 and CDR2: SGHRS and YFSETQ. Trimming took 7 bases from V and 4 from J; bases not matched to a gene: 7. The CDR3 loop is CASGDRGQVADTQYF. In DNA form, the CDR3 reads TGCGCCAGCGGGGACAGGGGGCAAGTCGCAGATACGCAGTATTTT.

V is TRBV6-6 and J is TRBJ1-2; D is undetermined. Germline V lookup: CDR1 MNHNY, CDR2 SVGAGI (reference sequence). V was clipped by 8 bases and J by 1 base, with 14 bases between them. This CDR3 has 14 amino acids. The CDR3 sequence: CASSRRTDNYGYTF. As DNA, the CDR3 is TGTGCCAGCTCCCGGAGGACTGATAACTATGGCTACACCTTC.

The sample holds one count of this clone. The chain joins TRBV18 to TRBJ1-5; a weak D match, TRBD1 (6 bases). The CDR3 is made up of 16 amino acids. Germline lookup yields CDR1 KGHSH and CDR2 LQKENI. V was clipped by 3 bases and J by 6 bases, with 18 bases between them. This CDR3 is CASSPPAGGEGQPQHF. DNA of the CDR3: TGTGCCAGCTCACCCCCCGCGGGGGGCGAAGGTCAGCCCCAGCATTTT.

The chain uses TRBV10-2 and TRBJ2-3, with 7 bases that match TRBD2. The CDR3 loop spans 16 amino acids. Looked up from germline, CDR1 is WSHSY and CDR2 is SAAADI. J gave up 4 bases and V 7 bases, and 14 bases lay outside the gene matches. The CDR3 protein is CASTHGKRGGADTQYF. The CDR3 DNA reads TGCGCCAGCACCCATGGGAAGCGGGGTGGAGCAGATACGCAGTATTTT.

The chain links TRBV2 to TRBJ2-5; tentative D call: TRBD2 (6 bases). The CDR3 runs 16 residues. Trimming took 4 bases from V and 3 from J, leaving 18 bases between them. CDR1 and CDR2 (germline): SNHLY, FYNNEI. DNA for the CDR3: TGTGCCAGCAGTGGGCGGGGATCCCGGTTGGAAGAGACCCAGTACTTC. Protein product: CASSGRGSRLEETQYF.

The rearrangement uses TRBV10-3 and TRBJ1-2, with D perhaps TRBD1 (6 bases). Per germline, CDR1 ENHRY and CDR2 SYGVKD. This CDR3 has 15 amino acids. Trimming took off 3 bases at V and 8 bases at J, with 19 bases between the two ends. This CDR3 is CAISDSQGPGRGYTF. CDR3 sequence (DNA): TGTGCCATCAGTGATTCACAGGGACCCGGGCGAGGCTACACCTTC.

The chain has TRBV29-1 and TRBJ1-2; 8 bases align to TRBD1. This CDR3 comprises 13 residues. V lost 6 bases to trimming and J lost 6 bases; unmatched junction nucleotides: 9. Looked up from germline, CDR1 is SQVTM and CDR2 is ANQGSEA. CDR3 amino acids: CSVPGQGMHGYTF. CDR3 nucleotides: TGCAGCGTCCCCGGACAGGGAATGCATGGCTACACCTTC. Full variable domain (outside the CDR3, taken from reference TRBV29-1 and TRBJ1-2): SAVISQKPSRDICQRGTSLTIQCQVDSQVTMMFWYRQQPGQSLTLIATANQGSEATYESGFVIDKFPISRPNLTFSTLTVSNMSPEDSSIYLCSVPGQGMHGYTFGSGTRLTVV.

The chain employs TRBV9 and TRBJ2-7; no reliable D call. V was clipped by 0 bases and J by 2 bases, with 12 bases between them. Germline CDR1 and CDR2: SGDLS and YYNGEE. The CDR3 runs 15 residues. The CDR3 protein is CASSVDLGTPYEQYF. CDR3 bases: TGTGCCAGCAGCGTAGACCTCGGAACCCCCTACGAGCAGTACTTC.

This chain connects TRBV4-2 to TRBJ2-7; 12 nucleotides line up with TRBD2. The V and J ends lost 0 bases and 5 bases, in that order; junction bases with no gene match: 17. CDR1 is LGHNA and CDR2 is YNFKEQ in the germline V gene. CDR3 length equals 20 residues. CDR3 DNA sequence: TGTGCCAGCAGCCAAGATGTCGGACTAGCGGGAACCCATTCTCGGAACGAGCAGTACTTC. Translation gives CASSQDVGLAGTHSRNEQYF.